The rows below give T cell receptor beta chains drawn from one sample of a study of control samples from healthy donors and cancer patients. TCRdb's table, derived via immunoSEQ multiplex PCR, lists solely in-frame clones and lacks some. The sample shows some 110,000 clones, 88% of them seen only once. The sequenced sample consisted of blood. The receptors here all came from a woman in her seventies in good health. CDR3s include the opening cysteine and the closing phenylalanine or tryptophan. The order of the fields is J gene, V gene, clone size, D gene, CDR3 DNA, CDR3 protein. A D gene is named only where the DNA matches it firmly. Clone size appears in some rows only: once, few, many, or a class for an expanded clone.

TRBJ1-1	TRBV5-1	-	-	TGCGCCAGCAGCTTTGGGGGGTTGGGTGACACTGAAGCTTTCTTT	CASSFGGLGDTEAFF
TRBJ2-7	TRBV6-2/TRBV6-3	-	TRBD1	TGTGCCAGCAGTTCCGGGACAGGGATGTTCGAGCAGTACTTC	CASSSGTGMFEQYF
TRBJ1-2	TRBV18	-	-	TGTGCCAGCTCACGAGGACAGACCTCTAACTATGGCTACACCTTC	CASSRGQTSNYGYTF
TRBJ2-1	TRBV7-3	-	-	TGTGCCAGCAGCTTAATGGCAGGATCCTACAATGAGCAGTTCTTC	CASSLMAGSYNEQFF
TRBJ2-1	TRBV5-1	-	-	TGCGCCAGCTTTCAGGGAGTCTGGTCATACAATGAGCAGTTCTTC	CASFQGVWSYNEQFF
TRBJ2-3	TRBV7-9	-	-	TGTGCCAGCAGCTTACGAGTCGGCGCGGGGGCCCACACAGATACGCAGTATTTT	CASSLRVGAGAHTDTQYF
TRBJ1-1	TRBV5-5	-	-	TGTGCCAGCAGCTTGAGAGGTCGGAACACTGAAGCTTTCTTT	CASSLRGRNTEAFF
TRBJ2-3	TRBV11-1	-	-	TGTGCCAGCAGCTCCACCGGGCAGGGAGATACGCAGTATTTT	CASSSTGQGDTQYF
TRBJ2-5	TRBV12-5	-	-	TGTGCTAGTGCCCCGGGACGGGGAACTTTCACGGAGACCCAGTACTTC	CASAPGRGTFTETQYF
TRBJ1-6	TRBV5-1	-	TRBD1	TGCGCCAGCAGCAACGGACAGGGTTCGCTTTCCCCCCTCCACTTT	CASSNGQGSLSPLHF
TRBJ1-1	TRBV19	-	-	TGTGCCAGTAGGGAGAAGGGGGGAGCTTTCTTT	CASREKGGAFF
TRBJ2-1	TRBV13	-	TRBD1	TGTGCCAGCAGCCCCCGGGACAGATTTTACAATGAGCAGTTCTTC	CASSPRDRFYNEQFF
TRBJ2-7	TRBV6-5	once	TRBD2	TGTGCCAGCAACCTAACTAGCGTGCCTAACTACGAGCAGTACTTC	CASNLTSVPNYEQYF
TRBJ1-6	TRBV18	-	-	TGTGCCAGCTCACCCAAAAAGACAGGCTCACCCCTCCACTTT	CASSPKKTGSPLHF
TRBJ2-5	TRBV10-3	-	-	TGTGCCATCAGTGAGCCCACCGAGGGGCTAGGAGAGACCCAGTACTTC	CAISEPTEGLGETQYF
TRBJ2-7	TRBV6-1	-	TRBD2	TGTGCCAGCAGTGAAGCTAGCGGGGGGGCCTACGAGCAGTACTTC	CASSEASGGAYEQYF
TRBJ2-7	TRBV11-2	-	-	TGTGCCAGCAGCTTAAGGCAGGGTGGGTCCCACGAGCAGTACTTC	CASSLRQGGSHEQYF
TRBJ1-2	TRBV2	-	-	TGTGCCAGCAGCTGGTCGGGGCAGGCTCAATATGGCTACACCTTC	CASSWSGQAQYGYTF
TRBJ2-1	TRBV27	-	-	TGTGCCAGCGCCTTGGAAGGGGTCACCTACAATGAGCAGTTCTTC	CASALEGVTYNEQFF
TRBJ1-2	TRBV10-1	-	-	TGCGCCAGCAGTGATTCCACAGGGAGCGTCTACACCTTC	CASSDSTGSVYTF
TRBJ2-5	TRBV6-5	-	-	TGTGCCAGCAGTTACGGTGTCGAGACCCAGTACTTC	CASSYGVETQYF
TRBJ2-7	TRBV27	once	-	TGTGCCAGCAGTTTAGGGTACGAGCAGTACTTC	CASSLGYEQYF
TRBJ2-7	TRBV7-3	-	-	TGTGCCAGCAGCTTAGCAGGCACCAACGAGCAGTACTTC	CASSLAGTNEQYF
TRBJ1-4	TRBV5-1	-	-	TGCGCCAGCAGCTTCTTGACGGGTAATGAAAAACTGTTTTTT	CASSFLTGNEKLFF
TRBJ1-5	TRBV5-1	-	-	TGCGCCAGCAGCTTGATATCTGGGGGGCCCCAGCATTTT	CASSLISGGPQHF
TRBJ1-2	TRBV27	-	TRBD1	TGTGCCAGCGGTTTAGGGGGCGCATACGGCTACACCTTC	CASGLGGAYGYTF
TRBJ2-1	TRBV9	-	TRBD1	TGTGCCAGCAGCCAAGCGGACAGGGGGCGGAATGAGCAGTTCTTC	CASSQADRGRNEQFF
TRBJ1-1	TRBV7-6	-	TRBD1	TGTGCCAGCACCCTGGACAGGGGGCAGGCGAACACTGAAGCTTTCTTT	CASTLDRGQANTEAFF
TRBJ2-1	TRBV12-3/TRBV12-4	-	-	TGTGCCAGCAGTTCACAGGTTTTCGATGAGCAGTTCTTC	CASSSQVFDEQFF
TRBJ1-5	TRBV6-5	once	-	TGTGCCAGCAGTCACCTTAGGGATCAGCCCCAGCATTTT	CASSHLRDQPQHF